This is a list of T cell receptor beta chains from one sample in a study of cytomegalovirus exposure and HLA in healthy donors. The assay was immunoSEQ multiplex PCR, and TCRdb's table has in-frame clones only and misses some. The sample yields about 94,000 clones, about 76% seen once. Sequencing was done on a sample of PBMCs. These TCRs come from a man aged 35-49 years in good health and CMV-seropositive. Both conserved end residues are part of each CDR3. The order of the fields is CDR3 protein, CDR3 DNA, V gene, J gene, clone size, D gene. The D gene is left open where the match is weak. A clone size is listed for some rows: how often the clone was seen (once, few, many), or a class if it is expanded.

CDR3: CASSSQGADNEKLFF
DNA: TGCGCCAGCAGCTCCCAGGGGGCCGATAATGAAAAACTGTTTTTT
V: TRBV5-1
J: TRBJ1-4
size: once
D: TRBD1

CDR3: CASSLDGGAQSTDTQYF
DNA: TGTGCCAGCAGCTTAGACGGGGGGGCGCAAAGCACAGATACGCAGTATTTT
V: TRBV11-3
J: TRBJ2-3
size: -
D: TRBD2

CDR3: CASSPGTSAYNEQFF
DNA: TGTGCCAGCTCACCAGGGACTAGCGCGTACAATGAGCAGTTCTTC
V: TRBV18
J: TRBJ2-1
size: once
D: TRBD2

CDR3: CASSLADREAYYNSPLHF
DNA: TGTGCCAGCAGCTTAGCGGACAGGGAGGCCTATTATAATTCACCCCTCCACTTT
V: TRBV7-9
J: TRBJ1-6
size: -
D: TRBD1

CDR3: CASSLANRGNNEQFF
DNA: TGTGCCAGCAGCTTAGCTAACCGGGGAAACAATGAGCAGTTCTTC
V: TRBV7-2
J: TRBJ2-1
size: -
D: -

CDR3: CASSPGGSLYEQYF
DNA: TGTGCCAGCAGCCCCGGGGGATCTCTCTACGAGCAGTACTTC
V: TRBV9
J: TRBJ2-7
size: -
D: -

CDR3: CASSFSRRSDEQFF
DNA: TGTGCCAGCAGCTTCTCCAGGAGGAGTGATGAGCAGTTCTTC
V: TRBV7-2
J: TRBJ2-1
size: -
D: -

CDR3: CASSESPDSFYEQYF
DNA: TGCGCCAGCAGTGAGTCTCCAGACAGTTTTTACGAGCAGTACTTC
V: TRBV10-1
J: TRBJ2-7
size: once
D: -

CDR3: CATSRDAGGQFF
DNA: TGTGCCACCAGCAGAGATGCGGGGGGGCAGTTCTTC
V: TRBV15
J: TRBJ2-1
size: -
D: TRBD2

CDR3: CASSLNLAEETQYF
DNA: TGCGCCAGCAGCTTGAATCTAGCGGAAGAGACCCAGTACTTC
V: TRBV5-1
J: TRBJ2-5
size: -
D: TRBD2

CDR3: CASSPDRPGETQYF
DNA: TGTGCCAGCAGCCCGGACAGGCCGGGAGAGACCCAGTACTTC
V: TRBV4-2
J: TRBJ2-5
size: -
D: TRBD1

CDR3: CAGRTGVNEKLFF
DNA: TGTGCCGGCCGGACAGGGGTTAATGAAAAACTGTTTTTT
V: TRBV6-1
J: TRBJ1-4
size: -
D: TRBD1

CDR3: CASSYGQTGNQPQHF
DNA: TGTGCCAGCAGTTATGGGCAAACGGGAAATCAGCCCCAGCATTTT
V: TRBV6-6
J: TRBJ1-5
size: -
D: -

CDR3: CASSPGTVYEQYF
DNA: TGTGCCAGCAGCCCCGGGACAGTCTACGAGCAGTACTTC
V: TRBV7-8
J: TRBJ2-7
size: few
D: TRBD1

CDR3: CASSQALLWTDTQYF
DNA: TGCGCCAGCAGCCAAGCACTTCTCTGGACAGATACGCAGTATTTT
V: TRBV4-3
J: TRBJ2-3
size: -
D: -

CDR3: CASSWGVREANYGYTF
DNA: TGTGCCAGCAGTTGGGGGGTGCGGGAAGCAAACTATGGCTACACCTTC
V: TRBV2
J: TRBJ1-2
size: -
D: -

CDR3: CASRAGTSLYNEQFF
DNA: TGTGCCAGCAGGGCCGGGACTAGCCTCTACAATGAGCAGTTCTTC
V: TRBV7-2
J: TRBJ2-1
size: -
D: TRBD2

CDR3: CASSYTSGVSGELFF
DNA: TGTGCCAGCAGTTACACTAGCGGGGTTTCCGGGGAGCTGTTTTTT
V: TRBV6-5
J: TRBJ2-2
size: -
D: TRBD2

CDR3: CASSLSGTTLYEQYF
DNA: TGTGCCAGCAGCTTATCAGGTACCACACTCTACGAGCAGTACTTC
V: TRBV7-8
J: TRBJ2-7
size: -
D: -

CDR3: CASSISESGVYEQYF
DNA: TGTGCCAGCAGTATAAGTGAGAGCGGGGTTTACGAGCAGTACTTC
V: TRBV6-1
J: TRBJ2-7
size: -
D: TRBD2

CDR3: CASSGAVTSGRGETQYF
DNA: TGTGCCAGCAGTGGGGCGGTGACTAGCGGGAGAGGAGAGACCCAGTACTTC
V: TRBV6-1
J: TRBJ2-5
size: -
D: TRBD2

CDR3: CASSTPRRAGNLGYTF
DNA: TGTGCCAGCAGCACGCCACGCCGGGCAGGGAACTTAGGCTACACCTTC
V: TRBV11-2
J: TRBJ1-2
size: -
D: -

CDR3: CASSRDRTGEQFF
DNA: TGTGCCAGTAGCAGGGACAGGACGGGAGAGCAGTTCTTC
V: TRBV19
J: TRBJ2-1
size: -
D: TRBD1

CDR3: CASSMSRGQDTQYF
DNA: TGTGCCAGTAGTATGAGTAGGGGGCAAGATACGCAGTATTTT
V: TRBV19
J: TRBJ2-3
size: few
D: TRBD1

CDR3: CASSPPSGHTDTQYF
DNA: TGTGCCAGCAGTCCCCCTAGCGGACACACAGATACGCAGTATTTT
V: TRBV28
J: TRBJ2-3
size: -
D: TRBD2

CDR3: CASSVQGARNQPQHF
DNA: TGTGCCAGCAGTGTACAGGGAGCGCGGAATCAGCCCCAGCATTTT
V: TRBV6-6
J: TRBJ1-5
size: few
D: -

CDR3: CASSGEQGTGELFF
DNA: TGCGCCAGCAGTGGGGAGCAAGGAACCGGGGAGCTGTTTTTT
V: TRBV10-1
J: TRBJ2-2
size: -
D: -

CDR3: CAISEDTAGYEQYF
DNA: TGTGCCATCAGTGAGGACACAGCGGGCTACGAGCAGTACTTC
V: TRBV10-3
J: TRBJ2-7
size: -
D: -

CDR3: CASGGQGTGELFF
DNA: TGTGCCAGCGGGGGCCAGGGCACCGGGGAGCTGTTTTTT
V: TRBV2
J: TRBJ2-2
size: -
D: -

CDR3: CASSLGATRVHEQFF
DNA: TGTGCCAGCAGCTTAGGAGCGACCAGGGTACATGAGCAGTTCTTC
V: TRBV7-8
J: TRBJ2-1
size: -
D: -

CDR3: CASSLQRNTEAFF
DNA: TGTGCCAGCAGTTTGCAGCGGAACACTGAAGCTTTCTTT
V: TRBV27
J: TRBJ1-1
size: -
D: -

CDR3: CASSAGQGKTGNTIYF
DNA: TGCGCCAGCAGCGCGGGACAGGGGAAGACTGGAAACACCATATATTTT
V: TRBV4-1
J: TRBJ1-3
size: -
D: TRBD1

CDR3: CASSWGQGAAYEQYF
DNA: TGTGCCAGCAGCTGGGGACAGGGGGCGGCCTACGAGCAGTACTTC
V: TRBV5-4
J: TRBJ2-7
size: -
D: TRBD1

CDR3: CASSQEGGAGNTIYF
DNA: TGCGCCAGCAGCCAAGAGGGAGGCGCTGGAAACACCATATATTTT
V: TRBV4-3
J: TRBJ1-3
size: -
D: -

CDR3: CASAARRDYF
DNA: TGTGCTAGTGCTGCCAGGCGGGACTACTTC
V: TRBV12-5
J: TRBJ2-7
size: -
D: -

CDR3: CASSVQASSGANVLTF
DNA: TGTGCCAGCAGCGTACAGGCCAGCTCTGGGGCCAACGTCCTGACTTTC
V: TRBV5-4
J: TRBJ2-6
size: -
D: -

CDR3: CATSRVGQGNEKLFF
DNA: TGTGCCACCAGCAGAGTGGGACAGGGGAATGAAAAACTGTTTTTT
V: TRBV15
J: TRBJ1-4
size: -
D: TRBD1

CDR3: CASSQGASGRVTGELFF
DNA: TGCGCCAGCAGCCAAGGGGCTAGCGGGAGAGTCACCGGGGAGCTGTTTTTT
V: TRBV4-3
J: TRBJ2-2
size: many
D: TRBD2

CDR3: CASSQSNRGPGEKLFF
DNA: TGCGCCAGCAGCCAGTCTAACAGGGGGCCCGGTGAAAAACTGTTTTTT
V: TRBV4-3
J: TRBJ1-4
size: -
D: TRBD1

CDR3: CASSLTGGIGITNEKLFF
DNA: TGTGCCAGCAGCTTAACAGGGGGAATTGGGATAACTAATGAAAAACTGTTTTTT
V: TRBV5-6
J: TRBJ1-4
size: once
D: TRBD1

CDR3: CASSLFSGGYNEQFF
DNA: TGTGCCAGCAGCTTGTTTAGCGGGGGATACAATGAGCAGTTCTTC
V: TRBV5-6
J: TRBJ2-1
size: -
D: TRBD2

CDR3: CATLTAYEDTQYF
DNA: TGTGCCACCTTGACAGCGTATGAGGATACGCAGTATTTT
V: TRBV6-1
J: TRBJ2-3
size: many
D: -

CDR3: CASSLESGATEAFF
DNA: TGCGCCAGCAGCTTGGAGTCAGGGGCTACTGAAGCTTTCTTT
V: TRBV5-1
J: TRBJ1-1
size: -
D: -

CDR3: CASSYTAADSDTQYF
DNA: TGTGCCAGCAGTTACACAGCGGCCGATAGCGATACGCAGTATTTT
V: TRBV6-5
J: TRBJ2-3
size: -
D: -

CDR3: CATGEQRSGNTIYF
DNA: TGTGCCACAGGTGAACAACGCTCTGGAAACACCATATATTTT
V: TRBV7-9
J: TRBJ1-3
size: few
D: -

CDR3: CAWIRTGNGNQPQHF
DNA: TGTGCCTGGATTAGAACAGGGAACGGAAATCAGCCCCAGCATTTT
V: TRBV30
J: TRBJ1-5
size: -
D: -

CDR3: CASSDPSGSVETQYF
DNA: TGCGCCAGCAGCGACCCTAGCGGGAGTGTGGAGACCCAGTACTTC
V: TRBV5-1
J: TRBJ2-5
size: -
D: TRBD2

CDR3: CASSSLRDRSLSNYGYTF
DNA: TGTGCCAGCAGTTCCCTCCGGGACAGGTCTTTGTCTAACTATGGCTACACCTTC
V: TRBV11-2
J: TRBJ1-2
size: few
D: TRBD1

CDR3: CASSFVSQETQYF
DNA: TGTGCCAGCAGCTTTGTCAGCCAAGAGACCCAGTACTTC
V: TRBV5-6
J: TRBJ2-5
size: -
D: -

CDR3: CASSLMGGSTDTQYF
DNA: TGTGCCAGCAGCTTAATGGGGGGAAGCACAGATACGCAGTATTTT
V: TRBV7-3
J: TRBJ2-3
size: -
D: -

CDR3: CASSVGTSGGNNEQFF
DNA: TGTGCCAGCAGCGTAGGGACTAGCGGGGGTAACAATGAGCAGTTCTTC
V: TRBV9
J: TRBJ2-1
size: -
D: TRBD2

CDR3: CASSKDRGQGDTQYF
DNA: TGTGCCAGCAGTAAGGACAGGGGGCAGGGAGATACGCAGTATTTT
V: TRBV2
J: TRBJ2-3
size: -
D: TRBD1

CDR3: CASTAGGTYTF
DNA: TGTGCCAGCACCGCGGGGGGAACCTACACCTTC
V: TRBV6-5
J: TRBJ1-2
size: -
D: -

CDR3: CASSLGTGRNYEQYF
DNA: TGTGCCAGCAGCTTAGGGACAGGCCGTAACTACGAGCAGTACTTC
V: TRBV5-8
J: TRBJ2-7
size: -
D: TRBD1

CDR3: CASSLSPIRRGSNQPQHF
DNA: TGTGCCAGCAGCTTATCACCTATCAGGAGGGGTAGCAATCAGCCCCAGCATTTT
V: TRBV11-2
J: TRBJ1-5
size: -
D: -

CDR3: CASSFQLTSGVAQETQYF
DNA: TGCGCCAGCAGCTTCCAATTGACTAGCGGGGTTGCCCAAGAGACCCAGTACTTC
V: TRBV5-1
J: TRBJ2-5
size: -
D: TRBD2

CDR3: CATSRDRALAGGTNEQFF
DNA: TGTGCCACCAGCAGAGATAGGGCGCTAGCGGGAGGGACCAATGAGCAGTTCTTC
V: TRBV15
J: TRBJ2-1
size: -
D: TRBD2